This TCR beta chain was documented in a study of beta chain features in type 1 diabetes. In this sample, this clone turned up a few times. Sequencing targeted expressed TCRB transcripts, as all isolated RNA had been reverse transcribed. Method: immunoSEQ multiplex PCR; TCRdb's copy keeps in-frame clones and lacks some. The table shows about 470,000 clones, with about 29% occurring only once. The sequencing input was naive CD4+ T cells from blood. The origin of this receptor is a man younger than 35 in good health.

CDR3 nucleotides: TGTGCCAGCAGTCCGCCGGGACTAGCGGGAGGGGGTGGAAATGAGCAGTTCTTC. Its protein product is CASSPPGLAGGGGNEQFF. V usage is TRBV28 and J usage is TRBJ2-1; TRBD2 aligns across 16 bases. Germline assignment: CDR1 MDHEN and CDR2 SYDVKM. Unmatched junction bases numbered 11, after V lost 5 bases and J lost 7 bases. The CDR3 covers 18 residues. Full variable domain (rest looked up from reference TRBV28 and TRBJ2-1): DVKVTQSSRYLVKRTGEKVFLECVQDMDHENMFWYRQDPGLGLRLIYFSYDVKMKEKGDIPEGYSVSREKKERFSLILESASTNQTSMYLCASSPPGLAGGGGNEQFFGPGTRLTVL.